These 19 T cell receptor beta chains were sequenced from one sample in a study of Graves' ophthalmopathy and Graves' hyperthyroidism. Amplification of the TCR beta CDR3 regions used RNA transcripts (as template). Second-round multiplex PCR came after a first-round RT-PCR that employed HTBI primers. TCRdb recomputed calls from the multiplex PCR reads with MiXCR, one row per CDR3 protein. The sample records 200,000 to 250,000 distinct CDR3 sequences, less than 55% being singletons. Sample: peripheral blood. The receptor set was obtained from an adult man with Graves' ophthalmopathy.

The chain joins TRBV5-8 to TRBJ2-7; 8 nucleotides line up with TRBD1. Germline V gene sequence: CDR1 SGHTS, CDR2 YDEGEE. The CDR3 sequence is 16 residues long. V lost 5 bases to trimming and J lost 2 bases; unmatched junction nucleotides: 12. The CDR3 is CASRPRVGTGAYEQYF. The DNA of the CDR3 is TGTGCCAGCAGGCCCCGGGTCGGGACAGGAGCCTACGAGCAGTACTTC.

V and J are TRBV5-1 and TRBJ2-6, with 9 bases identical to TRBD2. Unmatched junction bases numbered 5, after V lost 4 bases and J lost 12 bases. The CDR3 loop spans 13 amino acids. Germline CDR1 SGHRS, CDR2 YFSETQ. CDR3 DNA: TGCGCCAGCAGCCCTAGCGGGGTCCGCGTCCTGACTTTC. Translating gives CASSPSGVRVLTF.

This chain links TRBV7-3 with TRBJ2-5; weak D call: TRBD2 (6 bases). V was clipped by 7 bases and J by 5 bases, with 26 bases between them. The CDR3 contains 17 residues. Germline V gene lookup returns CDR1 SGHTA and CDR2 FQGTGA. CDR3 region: CASTAPPGAGPRETQYF. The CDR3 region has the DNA TGTGCCAGCACCGCCCCGCCGGGAGCAGGGCCCCGGGAGACCCAGTACTTC.

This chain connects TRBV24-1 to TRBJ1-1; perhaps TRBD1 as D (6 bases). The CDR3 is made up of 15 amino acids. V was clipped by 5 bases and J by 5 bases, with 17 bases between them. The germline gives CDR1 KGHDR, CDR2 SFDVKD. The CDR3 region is CATSAGTGRRTEAFF. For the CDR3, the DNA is TGTGCCACCAGTGCAGGTACAGGGAGGAGGACTGAAGCTTTCTTT.

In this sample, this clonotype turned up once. CDR3 loop: CSVGTSGYEQYF. The CDR3, as DNA: TGCAGCGTAGGGACTAGCGGCTACGAGCAGTACTTC. The V call is TRBV29-1, the J call TRBJ2-7; 11 bases fit TRBD2. Germline CDR1 and CDR2: SQVTM and ANQGSEA. The CDR3 has 12 amino acids. J was trimmed by 3 bases and V by 6 bases; bases with no gene match: 1.

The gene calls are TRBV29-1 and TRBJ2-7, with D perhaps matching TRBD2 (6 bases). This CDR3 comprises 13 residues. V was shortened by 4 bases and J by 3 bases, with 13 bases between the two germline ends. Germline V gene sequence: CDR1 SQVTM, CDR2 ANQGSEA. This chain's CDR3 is CSVVEGTNYEQYF. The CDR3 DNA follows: TGCAGCGTTGTGGAGGGAACTAACTACGAGCAGTACTTC.

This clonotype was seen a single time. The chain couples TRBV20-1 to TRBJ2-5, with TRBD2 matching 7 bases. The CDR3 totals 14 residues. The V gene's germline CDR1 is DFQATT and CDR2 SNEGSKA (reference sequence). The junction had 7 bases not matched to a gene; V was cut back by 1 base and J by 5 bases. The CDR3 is CSARGPEAGETQYF. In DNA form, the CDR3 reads TGCAGTGCTAGAGGCCCCGAAGCGGGGGAGACCCAGTACTTC.

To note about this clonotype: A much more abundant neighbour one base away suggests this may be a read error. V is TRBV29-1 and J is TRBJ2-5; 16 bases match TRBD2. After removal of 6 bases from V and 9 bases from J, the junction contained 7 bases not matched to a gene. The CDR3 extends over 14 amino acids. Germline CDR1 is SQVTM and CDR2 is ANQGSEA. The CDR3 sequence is CSVVGLAGGEAQYF. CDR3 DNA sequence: TGCAGCGTGGTGGGACTAGCGGGAGGGGAGGCCCAGTACTTC.

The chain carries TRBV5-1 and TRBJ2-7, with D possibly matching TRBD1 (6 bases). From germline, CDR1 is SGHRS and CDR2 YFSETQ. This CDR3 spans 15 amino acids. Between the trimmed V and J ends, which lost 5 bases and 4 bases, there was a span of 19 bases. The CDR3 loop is CASRRGPTGAYEQYF. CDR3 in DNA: TGCGCCAGCAGGAGAGGTCCGACAGGAGCTTACGAGCAGTACTTC. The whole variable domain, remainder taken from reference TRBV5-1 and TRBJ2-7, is KAGVTQTPRYLIKTRGQQVTLSCSPISGHRSVSWYQQTPGQGLQFLFEYFSETQRNKGNFPGRFSGRQFSNSRSEMNVSTLELGDSALYLCASRRGPTGAYEQYFGPGTRLTVT.

The CDR3 DNA follows: TGTGCCAGCAGTCAGGGGGGCACAGATACGCAGTATTTT. Translating it yields CASSQGGTDTQYF. V is TRBV12-3 or TRBV12-4 and J is TRBJ2-3, with 7 bases that match TRBD1. The junction had 0 bases not matched to a gene; V was cut back by 5 bases and J by 1 base. CDR3 length equals 13 residues.

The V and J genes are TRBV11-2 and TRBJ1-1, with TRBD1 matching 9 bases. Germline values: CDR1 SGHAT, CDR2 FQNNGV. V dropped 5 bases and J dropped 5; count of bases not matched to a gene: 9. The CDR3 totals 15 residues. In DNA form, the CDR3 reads TGTGCCAGCAGCCAGCTGGGACAGGGAGGTACTGAAGCTTTCTTT. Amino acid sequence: CASSQLGQGGTEAFF.

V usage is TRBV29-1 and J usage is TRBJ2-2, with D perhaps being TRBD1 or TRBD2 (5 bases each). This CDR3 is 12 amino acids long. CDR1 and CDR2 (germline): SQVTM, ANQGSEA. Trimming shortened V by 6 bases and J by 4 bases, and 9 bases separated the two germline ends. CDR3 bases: TGCAGCGTAGTTGGGGGCACCGGGGAGCTGTTTTTT. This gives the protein CSVVGGTGELFF.

CDR3 in DNA: TGTGCCACCGGGACTAGCGGGAGCTTACAAGAGACCCAGTACTTC. Residues: CATGTSGSLQETQYF. This chain links TRBV24-1 with TRBJ2-5; 14 bases match TRBD2. The CDR3 is 15 residues long. Trimming at V came to 9 bases and at J to 2 bases, leaving 4 bases not matched to a gene. CDR1 and CDR2 (germline): KGHDR, SFDVKD.

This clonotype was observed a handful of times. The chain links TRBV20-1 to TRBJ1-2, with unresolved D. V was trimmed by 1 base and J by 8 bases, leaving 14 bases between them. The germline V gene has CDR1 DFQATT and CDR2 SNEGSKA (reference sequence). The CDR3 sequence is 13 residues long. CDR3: CSARGLHGLGYTF. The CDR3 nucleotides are TGCAGTGCTAGAGGTTTACACGGATTGGGCTACACCTTC.

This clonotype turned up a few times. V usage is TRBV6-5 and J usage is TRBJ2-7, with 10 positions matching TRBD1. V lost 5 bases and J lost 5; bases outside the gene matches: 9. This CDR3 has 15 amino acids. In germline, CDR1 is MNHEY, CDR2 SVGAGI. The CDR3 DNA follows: TGTGCCAGCAGTCCCCGGACAGGGGGAGGCCACGAGCAGTACTTC. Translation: CASSPRTGGGHEQYF.

DNA of the CDR3: TGCAGTGCTAGTCTAGGGACTAGCGGCTCCTACGAGCAGTACTTC. Translated, it gives CSASLGTSGSYEQYF. The chain employs TRBV20-1 and TRBJ2-7; 11 nucleotides agree with TRBD2. Per the germline V gene, CDR1 is DFQATT and CDR2 is SNEGSKA (reference sequence). The trim removed 3 bases at V and 0 bases at J, leaving 4 bases unmatched. The CDR3 sequence is 15 residues long.

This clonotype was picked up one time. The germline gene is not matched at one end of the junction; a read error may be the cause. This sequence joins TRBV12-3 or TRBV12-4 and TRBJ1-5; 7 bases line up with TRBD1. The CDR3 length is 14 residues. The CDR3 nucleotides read TGTGCCAGCAGTCCGGACAGGAGTAATCAGCCCCGGCATTTT. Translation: CASSPDRSNQPRHF.

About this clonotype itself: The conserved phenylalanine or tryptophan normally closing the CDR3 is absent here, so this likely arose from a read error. CDR3: CASSVTGNEQYS. CDR3 DNA sequence: TGTGCCAGCAGTGTAACAGGGAACGAGCAGTACTCC. This chain uses TRBV6-2 or TRBV6-3 with TRBJ2-7; D is perhaps TRBD1 (6 bases). Germline CDR1 is MNHEY and CDR2 is SVGEGT. The V end was cut by 5 bases, the J end by 5 bases, with 10 bases between. The CDR3 totals 12 residues.

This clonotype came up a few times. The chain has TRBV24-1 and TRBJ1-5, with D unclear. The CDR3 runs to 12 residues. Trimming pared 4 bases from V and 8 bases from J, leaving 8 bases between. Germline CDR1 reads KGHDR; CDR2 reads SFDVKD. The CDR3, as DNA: TGTGCCACCAGTGAGATTGGGGAGCCCCAGCATTTT. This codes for CATSEIGEPQHF.